This passage covers 26 T cell receptor beta chains from one sample sequenced in a study of T cell changes during pregnancy in multiple sclerosis. Sequenced by immunoSEQ multiplex PCR; TCRdb stores in-frame clones only, minus some. The profile covers 55,000 to 65,000 clones, with 90% appearing a single time and around 3.3% taken by the ten largest. Sequenced material: peripheral blood, taken in the first trimester of pregnancy. Receptors originate from a female donor in good health, enrolled as a control in a pregnancy study.

The CDR3 reads CASSTAGTSVTDTQYF. The CDR3, as DNA: TGTGCCAGCAGTACGGCCGGGACTAGCGTCACAGATACGCAGTATTTT. The chain has TRBV28 and TRBJ2-3; 10 positions match TRBD2. The CDR3 is 16 amino acids. Germline V gene data show CDR1 as MDHEN and CDR2 as SYDVKM. V was clipped by 5 bases and J by 2 bases; unmatched bases: 7.

The chain joins TRBV25-1 to TRBJ1-2; TRBD1 agrees at 7 bases. CDR3 size: 17 residues. J gave up 2 bases and V 1 base, and 10 bases lay outside the gene matches. Germline V gives CDR1 MGHDK, CDR2 SYGVNS. In DNA, the CDR3 is TGTGCCAGCAGTGAATCAGTAACAGGGGCGTCCAACTATGGCTACACCTTC. Translated, it gives CASSESVTGASNYGYTF.

The J gene is TRBJ2-5, the V gene TRBV19; tentative D call: TRBD1 (6 bases). V was clipped by 5 bases and J by 2 bases, with 9 bases between them. CDR3 length: 13 amino acids. The germline V gene encodes CDR1 LNHDA and CDR2 SQIVND (reference sequence). CDR3: CASSDRTQETQYF. In DNA form, the CDR3 reads TGTGCCAGTAGTGACAGGACTCAAGAGACCCAGTACTTC.

CDR3 loop: CASSFTASSGNTIYF. In DNA form, the CDR3 reads TGCGCCAGCAGCTTCACAGCAAGTTCCGGAAACACCATATATTTT. This chain uses TRBV5-1 with TRBJ1-3, with D uncertain. The CDR3 length is 15 residues. Trimming left V 2 bases short and J 4 bases short, with 13 bases between. Germline V gives CDR1 SGHRS, CDR2 YFSETQ.

This chain connects TRBV29-1 to TRBJ2-3; D uncertain. Germline lookup yields CDR1 SQVTM and CDR2 ANQGSEA. V lost 4 bases and J lost 11, with 4 bases in between. The CDR3 totals 8 residues. CDR3 sequence: CSVGGQYF. CDR3 bases: TGCAGCGTTGGAGGGCAGTATTTT.

The CDR3 bases are TGTGCCAGCAGCTCGCGGGGGGGGCTTTACAATGAGCAGTTCTTC. It is translated as CASSSRGGLYNEQFF. This chain uses TRBV7-2 with TRBJ2-1, with TRBD2 matching over 9 bases. V shed 4 bases, J shed 4 bases, and the junction held 5 bases outside the gene matches. The CDR3 sequence is 15 residues long. Germline values: CDR1 SGHTA, CDR2 FQGNSA. Complete variable domain (other parts from reference TRBV7-2 and TRBJ2-1): GAGVSQSPSNKVTEKGKDVELRCDPISGHTALYWYRQSLGQGLEFLIYFQGNSAPDKSGLPSDRFSAERTGGSVSTLTIQRTQQEDSAVYLCASSSRGGLYNEQFFGPGTRLTVL.

The gene calls are TRBV11-1 and TRBJ2-1; TRBD2 aligns across 13 bases. The V gene end was trimmed by 0 bases and the J gene end by 8 bases; junction bases not matched to a gene: 4. Per germline, CDR1 SGHAT and CDR2 FQDESV (reference sequence). This CDR3 spans 16 amino acids. DNA of the CDR3: TGTGCCAGCAGCTTAGCTTCACTAGCGGGAGGGGATGAGCAGTTCTTC. This translates into CASSLASLAGGDEQFF.

V is TRBV9 and J is TRBJ2-1; 8 bases agree with TRBD1. With V trimmed by 0 bases and J by 9 bases, 8 bases remained unmatched. The CDR3 is made up of 15 amino acids. The germline V gene has CDR1 SGDLS and CDR2 YYNGEE. The CDR3 here is CASSVGRQGSTEQFF. CDR3 DNA sequence: TGTGCCAGCAGCGTAGGGAGACAGGGGTCAACTGAGCAGTTCTTC.

This chain joins TRBV18 and TRBJ1-1; TRBD1 matches at 8 bases. The germline V gene encodes CDR1 KGHSH and CDR2 LQKENI. CDR3 length: 15 residues. Trimming removed 5 bases from V and 0 bases from J; junction bases left unmatched: 5. The CDR3 loop reads CASSSGTGLNTEAFF. In DNA form, the CDR3 reads TGTGCCAGCTCATCCGGGACAGGCTTGAACACTGAAGCTTTCTTT.

This clone was detected only once. The V gene is TRBV29-1, the J gene TRBJ1-1; 9 positions agree with TRBD1. CDR3 size: 14 residues. The J segment lost 4 bases and the V segment lost 4 bases, leaving 7 bases of the junction unmatched. Germline V gene lookup returns CDR1 SQVTM and CDR2 ANQGSEA. As DNA, the CDR3 is TGCAGCGTTGGAGGGGACAGGGCGATCACTGAAGCTTTCTTT. Its translation is CSVGGDRAITEAFF.

The chain employs TRBV4-2 and TRBJ1-4; 7 bases match TRBD1. J lost 7 bases, V lost 2 bases, and 7 bases had no gene match. From germline, CDR1 is LGHNA and CDR2 YNFKEQ. CDR3 length: 15 amino acids. CDR3 nucleotides: TGTGCCAGCAGCCAAAACAGGGGAGAGGGTGAAAAACTGTTTTTT. It is translated as CASSQNRGEGEKLFF.

This rearrangement joins TRBV10-2 to TRBJ2-1, with TRBD2 matching over 7 bases. Germline V gene data show CDR1 as WSHSY and CDR2 as SAAADI. The CDR3 contains 14 residues. V was pared by 4 bases and J by 9 bases, with 9 bases of the junction left unmatched. This CDR3 is CASSVQRGTGEQFF. The CDR3 DNA sequence: TGCGCCAGCAGTGTCCAGCGGGGCACGGGTGAGCAGTTCTTC.

The chain links TRBV11-3 to TRBJ2-7; D is perhaps TRBD1 (6 bases). Germline CDR1 reads SGHNT; CDR2 reads YENEEA. Trimming cost V 5 bases and J 4 bases, with 21 bases left between them. CDR3 size: 16 residues. CDR3 bases: TGTGCCAGCAGCCTTCAAGGACAGCCACCCTCTTACGAGCAGTACTTC. It yields the protein CASSLQGQPPSYEQYF.

The chain carries TRBV7-6 and TRBJ2-3; a weak D match, TRBD2 (7 bases). Germline loops: CDR1 SGHVS, CDR2 FNYEAQ. Trimming left V 5 bases short and J 2 bases short, with 14 bases between. The CDR3 is 15 residues long. The CDR3 is CASSPFGGATDTQYF. The CDR3 DNA follows: TGTGCCAGCAGCCCCTTTGGGGGGGCCACAGATACGCAGTATTTT.

The chain uses TRBV6-5 and TRBJ1-2; no clear D. The CDR3 sequence is 13 residues long. Trimming took off 6 bases at V and 4 bases at J, with 12 bases between the two ends. Germline V gene lookup returns CDR1 MNHEY and CDR2 SVGAGI. The DNA for the CDR3 is TGTGCCAGCAGGCCAACAGATATCTATGGCTACACCTTC. It translates to CASRPTDIYGYTF.

The chain combines TRBV7-3 with TRBJ1-2; D is perhaps TRBD1 (5 bases). The germline V and J ends were trimmed by 1 base and 6 bases, with 15 bases remaining between them. This CDR3 is 15 amino acids long. Germline loops: CDR1 SGHTA, CDR2 FQGTGA. The CDR3 loop is CASSLNPRGADGYTF. The CDR3 DNA reads as TGTGCCAGCAGCTTAAACCCTAGGGGCGCCGATGGCTACACCTTC.

The chain is built from TRBV7-2 and TRBJ1-4, with unresolved D. This CDR3 comprises 16 residues. Looked up from germline, CDR1 is SGHTA and CDR2 is FQGNSA. Trimming shortened V by 1 base and J by 0 bases, and 9 bases separated the two germline ends. The CDR3 is CASSLVSTATNEKLFF. In DNA, the CDR3 is TGTGCCAGCAGCTTAGTATCAACTGCAACTAATGAAAAACTGTTTTTT.

This clone was seen just once. V gene TRBV4-3 combines with J gene TRBJ1-2, with 8 positions matching TRBD1. V shed 0 bases and J 8 bases; nucleotides not matched to a gene: 5. The germline V gene encodes CDR1 LGHNA and CDR2 YSLEER. This CDR3 region has 14 residues. The CDR3 bases are TGCGCCAGCAGCCAAGATGGCAGGGGGCGCGGCTACACCTTC. This sequence encodes CASSQDGRGRGYTF.

The J gene is TRBJ2-7, the V gene TRBV7-2, with a tentative D call TRBD2 (6 bases). Deletions cut 5 bases from V and 6 bases from J, with 17 bases between. CDR1 SGHTA and CDR2 FQGNSA come from the germline V gene. This CDR3 has 14 amino acids. DNA for the CDR3: TGTGCCAGCAGCCTGGGAGGTGGCCGGGGCGAGCAGTACTTC. It is translated as CASSLGGGRGEQYF. The full variable domain, completed using reference TRBV7-2 and TRBJ2-7, is GAGVSQSPSNKVTEKGKDVELRCDPISGHTALYWYRQSLGQGLEFLIYFQGNSAPDKSGLPSDRFSAERTGGSVSTLTIQRTQQEDSAVYLCASSLGGGRGEQYFGPGTRLTVT.

The rearrangement joins TRBV7-2 to TRBJ1-1, with 8 nucleotides matching TRBD1. The CDR3 covers 12 residues. Germline CDR1 is SGHTA and CDR2 is FQGNSA. V lost 4 bases, J lost 5 bases, and 0 bases stayed unmatched. This CDR3 is CASSWTGTEAFF. DNA for the CDR3: TGTGCCAGCAGCTGGACAGGGACTGAAGCTTTCTTT.

The V gene is TRBV6-6, the J gene TRBJ1-5; 8 positions agree with TRBD1. Germline loops: CDR1 MNHNY, CDR2 SVGAGI (reference sequence). Trimming at V came to 6 bases and at J to 7 bases, leaving 14 bases not matched to a gene. This CDR3 has 16 amino acids. The CDR3 region has the DNA TGTGCCAGCAGCCCCCGATCGGACAGGGACGGGCAGCCCCAGCATTTT. Encoded protein: CASSPRSDRDGQPQHF.

The genes are TRBV28 and TRBJ2-5; maybe TRBD2 (5 bases). V was pared by 5 bases and J by 5 bases, with 21 bases between. This CDR3 comprises 16 residues. Per germline, CDR1 MDHEN and CDR2 SYDVKM. DNA for the CDR3: TGTGCCAGCAGTCCCCGAGGTAGCGCCTCCTCGGAGACCCAGTACTTC. It encodes CASSPRGSASSETQYF.

V gene TRBV19 combines with J gene TRBJ2-7; D not resolved. Per the germline V gene, CDR1 is LNHDA and CDR2 is SQIVND (reference sequence). With 1 base removed from V and 2 bases from J, the gap between germline ends came to 9 bases. This CDR3 region has 14 residues. The CDR3 sequence is CASSIVNRAYEQYF. CDR3 DNA: TGTGCCAGTAGTATAGTCAACCGAGCCTACGAGCAGTACTTC.

This clone was counted a few times. The chain recombines TRBV7-2 with TRBJ1-1, with unresolved D. The CDR3 spans 14 residues. Germline-derived CDR1 and CDR2 are SGHTA and FQGNSA. V was cut by 8 bases and J by 0 bases, with 13 bases left in between. The CDR3: CASYWGGMNTEAFF. DNA for the CDR3: TGTGCCAGCTATTGGGGAGGAATGAACACTGAAGCTTTCTTT.

The rearrangement links TRBV12-5 to TRBJ1-5; 7 bases map to TRBD1. With 6 bases clipped from V and 5 bases from J, the junction kept 10 bases outside the gene matches. The CDR3 covers 15 residues. Germline lookup yields CDR1 LGHNT and CDR2 FRNRAP. The CDR3 protein is CASGPGQFQDQPQHF. DNA of the CDR3: TGTGCTAGTGGCCCGGGACAGTTCCAGGATCAGCCCCAGCATTTT.

This chain uses TRBV27 with TRBJ2-7, with 9 bases lining up with TRBD2. The germline V gene has CDR1 MNHEY and CDR2 SMNVEV (reference sequence). The CDR3 runs to 15 residues. V was clipped by 0 bases and J by 2 bases; unmatched bases: 2. The CDR3 DNA reads as TGTGCCAGCAGTTTATCGCGCGGGAGGGCCTACGAGCAGTACTTC. Its translation: CASSLSRGRAYEQYF.